The present T cell receptor (beta chain) was sequenced within a study of blood T cells in healthy people across ages. Primed by a sample-barcoded 5' primer and a J-beta primer mix, a second PCR proceeded for about 7 to 11 cycles. One entry per CDR3 protein, called by TCRdb with MiXCR from the 5' RACE reads. This sample yields roughly 1.5 million distinct CDR3 sequences, of which approximately 43% are seen a single time; 4% belongs to the top ten. Note on this clonotype: Its target is unknown.

CDR3 size: 12 residues. CDR1 is DFQATT and CDR2 is SNEGSKA in the germline V gene (reference sequence). V lost 3 bases and J lost 4, with 9 bases in between. Study-level results: More naive CD4+ cells and higher diversity were found in long-lived than in aged donors.

This TCR was sampled from a woman in her late teens or twenties in good health. The V and J genes are TRBV20-1 and TRBJ1-2; no firm D call. The sample was blood. The CDR3 is CSASLESYGYTF. CDR3 bases: TGCAGTGCTAGCCTAGAAAGCTATGGCTACACCTTC.